This TCR beta chain was documented in a study of blood T cell repertoires in COVID-19. About the research overall: Specimens from acute and convalescent COVID-19 originated in the United States, Italy and Spain. PBMCs, B-cell-depleted T cells, or T cells provided the cDNA or gDNA that made up the material.

Authors' processing steps: Cell counts per sample came from amplifying reference gene primers. Profiling relied on immunoSEQ multiplex PCR, and the TCRdb table lists in-frame clones only, not all of them. That table is the source of V, J and clone size, and D and trimming were worked out from the DNA. The sample shows around 79,000 clones, 88% of them seen only once. The clonotype originates from a human donor in a cohort sampled during active COVID-19. Sequences were obtained from peripheral blood.

Here the CDR3 reads CAWSITTTGNYGYTF. The CDR3 region has the DNA TGTGCCTGGAGTATCACGACTACAGGGAACTATGGCTACACCTTC. The chain combines TRBV30 with TRBJ1-2, with D possibly matching TRBD1 (6 bases). Germline-derived CDR1 and CDR2 are GTSNPN and SVGIG (reference sequence). The CDR3 runs to 15 residues. V was pared by 2 bases and J by 2 bases, with 15 bases between.